This passage covers 30 T cell receptor beta chains from one sample sequenced in a study of blood T cell repertoires in COVID-19. The repertoire was sequenced with immunoSEQ multiplex PCR; TCRdb's copy has only in-frame clones and lacks some. The sample comprises approximately 90,000 clones, 80% to 90% of which are singletons, and more than 7% rests with the top ten. The sequencing input was peripheral blood. Receptors were obtained from a man between 60 and 75 years old with acute or convalescent COVID-19.

The rearrangement links TRBV2 to TRBJ1-2; no clear D. CDR3 length: 11 amino acids. CDR1 is SNHLY and CDR2 is FYNNEI in the germline V gene. The CDR3 DNA reads as TGTGCATGCCTCCGGTCTTCGTACTACACCTTC. The encoded protein is CACLRSSYYTF. The variable domain in full, completed from reference TRBV2 and TRBJ1-2, reads EPEVTQTPSHQVTQMGQEVILRCVPISNHLYFYWYRQILGQKVEFLVSFYNNEISEKSEIFDDQFSVERPDGSNFTLKIRSTKLEDSAMYFCACLRSSYYTFGSGTRLTVV.

J is TRBJ2-3 and V is TRBV5-1, with D possibly matching TRBD1 (5 bases). V lost 5 bases and J lost 4, with 11 bases in between. There are 13 residues in the CDR3. Germline V CDR1 and CDR2: SGHRS, YFSETQ. CDR3 DNA: TGCGCCAGCAGTATGGGGCCCGCAGATACGCAGTATTTT. It encodes CASSMGPADTQYF.

The rearrangement joins TRBV9 to TRBJ2-5, with TRBD1 matching over 11 bases. The CDR3 runs to 15 residues. V shed 2 bases, J shed 5 bases, and the junction held 5 bases outside the gene matches. The germline gives CDR1 SGDLS, CDR2 YYNGEE. CDR3 DNA: TGTGCCAGCAGCGTTGGACAGGGGGCTTGGGAGACCCAGTACTTC. Protein: CASSVGQGAWETQYF.

This clone has only one observation. The chain carries TRBV11-2 and TRBJ2-7; possibly TRBD2 for D (6 bases). Per the germline V gene, CDR1 is SGHAT and CDR2 is FQNNGV. The CDR3 is made up of 13 amino acids. V dropped 4 bases and J dropped 6 bases, with 13 bases sitting between them. DNA for the CDR3: TGTGCCAGCAGCTCCCGACTAGTCGGCGAGCAGTACTTC. Translation: CASSSRLVGEQYF.

This clone occurred once. In DNA form, the CDR3 reads TGTGCCAGTAGTACCCGAGGACTAGCGGGGGTGTACAATGAGCAGTTCTTC. Its translation is CASSTRGLAGVYNEQFF. V gene TRBV19 combines with J gene TRBJ2-1, with TRBD2 identical over 13 bases. The V gene end was trimmed by 4 bases and the J gene end by 4 bases; junction bases not matched to a gene: 7. CDR3 length: 17 residues. Per germline, CDR1 LNHDA and CDR2 SQIVND (reference sequence).

The V call is TRBV7-9, the J call TRBJ1-6, with TRBD1 identical over 7 bases. Trimming cost V 1 base and J 10 bases; bases outside gene matches: 4. This CDR3 comprises 14 residues. Germline lookup yields CDR1 SEHNR and CDR2 FQNEAQ (reference sequence). The CDR3 sequence: CASSLGQGDSPLHF. In DNA, the CDR3 is TGTGCCAGCAGCTTAGGACAGGGCGACTCACCCCTCCACTTT.

The chain employs TRBV4-3 and TRBJ2-1; D perhaps matches TRBD2 (5 bases). CDR1 and CDR2 (germline): LGHNA, YSLEER. There are 15 residues in the CDR3. The V and J ends lost 4 bases and 0 bases respectively, with 10 bases between them. CDR3 residues: CASSLLGSSYNEQFF. For the CDR3, the DNA is TGCGCCAGCAGCCTACTAGGTAGCTCCTACAATGAGCAGTTCTTC.

The gene calls are TRBV30 and TRBJ2-5, with 11 nucleotides matching TRBD1. Germline-derived CDR1 and CDR2 are GTSNPN and SVGIG (reference sequence). V lost 2 bases, J lost 5 bases, and 7 bases stayed unmatched. The CDR3 length is 15 residues. The CDR3 DNA reads TGTGCCTGGAGTACGGGGACAGGGGGTTTGGAGACCCAGTACTTC. Translating it yields CAWSTGTGGLETQYF.

The V call is TRBV30, the J call TRBJ2-2; 8 positions agree with TRBD2. CDR3 size: 17 residues. Trimming cost V 4 bases and J 2 bases; bases outside gene matches: 12. Germline assignment: CDR1 GTSNPN and CDR2 SVGIG (reference sequence). CDR3 in amino acids: CAWTPGAGAINTGELFF. The DNA of the CDR3 is TGTGCCTGGACCCCCGGAGCGGGGGCCATAAACACCGGGGAGCTGTTTTTT.

This clone was observed a single time. The CDR3 sequence is CATSIRTGRGPLHF. CDR3 in DNA: TGTGCCACCAGCATTCGGACAGGGAGAGGGCCCCTCCACTTT. The V and J genes are TRBV15 and TRBJ1-6; 8 nucleotides align to TRBD1. Germline V gives CDR1 LNHNV, CDR2 YYDKDF (reference sequence). Germline trimming cut 4 bases from V and 13 bases from J; bases unmatched to any gene: 9. The CDR3 is 14 amino acids.

The chain uses TRBV11-2 and TRBJ2-1; 12 bases align to TRBD2. The CDR3 runs to 17 residues. The V segment lost 0 bases and the J segment 9 bases; nucleotides outside the gene matches: 9. Germline assignment: CDR1 SGHAT and CDR2 FQNNGV. The CDR3 loop is CASSLDRLAGERGEQFF. The DNA of the CDR3 is TGTGCCAGCAGCTTAGATCGACTAGCGGGAGAAAGAGGTGAGCAGTTCTTC. The variable domain in full, completed from reference TRBV11-2 and TRBJ2-1, reads EAGVAQSPRYKIIEKRQSVAFWCNPISGHATLYWYQQILGQGPKLLIQFQNNGVVDDSQLPKDRFSAERLKGVDSTLKIQPAKLEDSAVYLCASSLDRLAGERGEQFFGPGTRLTVL.

The DNA for the CDR3 is TGTGCCAGCTCACCACTAGTCCGTTTCCACACTGAAGCTTTCTTT. As protein: CASSPLVRFHTEAFF. The chain has TRBV18 and TRBJ1-1; D ambiguous. The length of the CDR3 is 15 residues. Trimming removed 1 base at V and 3 bases at J, with 12 bases between. Per the germline V gene, CDR1 is KGHSH and CDR2 is LQKENI.

The gene calls are TRBV28 and TRBJ1-1, with TRBD1 as a possible D gene (5 bases). Germline values: CDR1 MDHEN, CDR2 SYDVKM. This CDR3 is built from 12 residues. V lost 1 base to trimming and J lost 11 bases, with 11 bases between them. The CDR3 DNA sequence: TGTGCCAGCAGTTTATTGGGGACTGTGGCTTTCTTT. Protein: CASSLLGTVAFF.

The J gene is TRBJ1-6, the V gene TRBV7-2, with 7 positions matching TRBD1. Looked up from germline, CDR1 is SGHTA and CDR2 is FQGNSA. Trimming at V came to 3 bases and at J to 6 bases, leaving 2 bases not matched to a gene. This CDR3 has 14 amino acids. This chain's CDR3 is CASSFGTANSPLHF. In DNA form, the CDR3 reads TGTGCCAGCAGCTTCGGGACAGCTAATTCACCCCTCCACTTT.

The chain couples TRBV5-4 to TRBJ2-5; TRBD2 is a possible D gene (7 bases). CDR3 length: 16 amino acids. V lost 4 bases, J lost 4 bases, and 20 bases lay in between. Germline CDR1 SGHNT, CDR2 YYREEE (reference sequence). CDR3 DNA: TGTGCCAGCAGCGGGGTGTTGCGGGGGCATTCAGAGACCCAGTACTTC. Encoded protein: CASSGVLRGHSETQYF.

The chain couples TRBV30 to TRBJ2-5; D perhaps matches TRBD2 (6 bases). The CDR3 loop spans 13 amino acids. The germline CDR1 and CDR2 sequences are GTSNPN and SVGIG (reference sequence). V was shortened by 0 bases and J by 5 bases, with 10 bases between the two germline ends. The CDR3 protein is CAWSVGRGETQYF. CDR3 nucleotides: TGTGCCTGGAGTGTAGGACGGGGGGAGACCCAGTACTTC.

J is TRBJ1-5 and V is TRBV6-1; the match to TRBD1 covers 8 bases. The trim removed 2 bases at V and 7 bases at J, leaving 7 bases unmatched. Germline V lookup: CDR1 MNHNS, CDR2 SASEGT. The CDR3 sequence is 15 residues long. CDR3 sequence: CASSETYWTGQPQHF. In DNA form, the CDR3 reads TGTGCCAGCAGTGAAACCTACTGGACAGGGCAGCCCCAGCATTTT.

The CDR3 reads CASSYRGGNEQFF. The DNA for the CDR3 is TGTGCCAGCAGTTACAGAGGTGGGAATGAGCAGTTCTTC. This rearrangement joins TRBV6-5 to TRBJ2-1; D ambiguous. The CDR3 runs 13 residues. V was trimmed by 2 bases and J by 7 bases, leaving 9 bases between them. Germline V gene lookup returns CDR1 MNHEY and CDR2 SVGAGI.

V is TRBV7-8 and J is TRBJ1-2; no clear D. Germline CDR1 and CDR2: SGHVS and FQNEAQ. The CDR3 runs to 11 residues. Trimming took 5 bases from V and 6 from J, leaving 7 bases between them. The CDR3 DNA sequence: TGTGCCAGCAGCCCCCTCGATGGCTACACCTTC. This sequence encodes CASSPLDGYTF.

This clone has a single count. The chain combines TRBV5-1 with TRBJ2-4, with 12 bases fitting TRBD1. Germline assignment: CDR1 SGHRS and CDR2 YFSETQ. Trimming cost V 5 bases and J 8 bases; bases outside gene matches: 5. The CDR3 consists of 14 residues. The CDR3 sequence: CASSRGQGADIQYF. The CDR3 region has the DNA TGCGCCAGCAGTAGGGGACAGGGGGCAGACATTCAGTACTTC.

This sequence joins TRBV13 and TRBJ1-1; 12 bases are shared with TRBD1. There are 15 residues in the CDR3. CDR1 PRHDT and CDR2 FYEKMQ come from the germline V gene (reference sequence). V gave up 2 bases and J gave up 5 bases; unmatched junction bases: 3. The DNA of the CDR3 is TGTGCCAGCAGCTTACGGGACAGGGGGCTTACTGAAGCTTTCTTT. Translating it yields CASSLRDRGLTEAFF.

The chain carries TRBV19 and TRBJ1-2; a possible D gene is TRBD1 (5 bases). Trimming cost V 3 bases and J 3 bases, with 8 bases left between them. Germline assignment: CDR1 LNHDA and CDR2 SQIVND (reference sequence). CDR3 length: 13 amino acids. The CDR3 spells CASSISRDYGYTF. In nucleotides, the CDR3 is TGTGCCAGTAGTATCTCCAGGGACTATGGCTACACCTTC.

The chain uses TRBV10-3 and TRBJ1-5; 7 bases match TRBD1. There are 15 residues in the CDR3. Trimming at V came to 1 base and at J to 7 bases, leaving 7 bases not matched to a gene. CDR1 and CDR2 from the germline V gene are ENHRY and SYGVKD. CDR3: CAISELRGRQQPQHF. The DNA of the CDR3 is TGTGCCATCAGTGAGTTAAGGGGGCGTCAACAGCCCCAGCATTTT.

The gene calls are TRBV6-5 and TRBJ1-6; no reliable D call. In germline, CDR1 is MNHEY, CDR2 SVGAGI. Trimming stripped 6 bases from V and 6 bases from J, with 9 bases between. The CDR3 consists of 13 residues. The CDR3 sequence: CASREGLNSPLHF. CDR3 DNA: TGTGCCAGCAGGGAGGGTCTTAATTCACCCCTCCACTTT.

The chain employs TRBV5-1 and TRBJ2-1, with D tentatively TRBD2 (6 bases). Germline V gene sequence: CDR1 SGHRS, CDR2 YFSETQ. The CDR3 consists of 15 residues. Trimming took 6 bases from V and 2 from J, leaving 15 bases between them. In DNA form, the CDR3 reads TGCGCCAGCACCCCTGACGGGAGCCCCTACAATGAGCAGTTCTTC. Amino acids: CASTPDGSPYNEQFF.

The chain carries TRBV2 and TRBJ2-2; a possible D gene is TRBD2 (6 bases). V lost 6 bases and J lost 4, with 18 bases in between. The CDR3 has 16 amino acids. Germline V gene sequence: CDR1 SNHLY, CDR2 FYNNEI. The CDR3 region is CASSDGTRATTGELFF. Here the CDR3 DNA reads TGTGCCAGCAGCGACGGGACTCGGGCGACCACCGGGGAGCTGTTTTTT.

The V gene is TRBV9, the J gene TRBJ1-1; a weak D match, TRBD1 (5 bases). The V end was cut by 0 bases, the J end by 4 bases, with 10 bases between. The germline V gene encodes CDR1 SGDLS and CDR2 YYNGEE. CDR3 length: 14 residues. As DNA, the CDR3 is TGTGCCAGCAGCGTAGCCCCCGACAGCACTGAAGCTTTCTTT. Its translation is CASSVAPDSTEAFF.

This clone was detected a few times. The rearrangement joins TRBV27 to TRBJ1-6, with 8 positions matching TRBD1. V dropped 4 bases and J dropped 9; count of bases not matched to a gene: 5. Germline CDR1 and CDR2: MNHEY and SMNVEV (reference sequence). This CDR3 comprises 14 residues. CDR3 loop: CASSSNRGSSPLHF. Here the CDR3 DNA reads TGTGCCAGCAGTTCTAACAGGGGGTCTTCACCCCTCCACTTT.

V gene TRBV4-1 combines with J gene TRBJ2-3, with 8 bases lining up with TRBD1. This CDR3 comprises 16 residues. Per the germline V gene, CDR1 is MGHRA and CDR2 is YSYEKL. V was pared by 1 base and J by 0 bases, with 3 bases of the junction left unmatched. The CDR3 DNA reads as TGCGCCAGCAGCCAAGCGGACAGGGCTAGCACAGATACGCAGTATTTT. Protein sequence: CASSQADRASTDTQYF.

This clone was counted a few times. V is TRBV27 and J is TRBJ1-5; 7 nucleotides line up with TRBD1. This CDR3 has 15 amino acids. V trimming: 1 base; J trimming: 9 bases; junction bases outside the gene matches: 9. From germline, CDR1 is MNHEY and CDR2 SMNVEV (reference sequence). CDR3 protein: CASSLFPTGIRPQHF. The CDR3 DNA sequence: TGTGCCAGCAGTTTATTCCCGACAGGGATACGGCCCCAGCATTTT.